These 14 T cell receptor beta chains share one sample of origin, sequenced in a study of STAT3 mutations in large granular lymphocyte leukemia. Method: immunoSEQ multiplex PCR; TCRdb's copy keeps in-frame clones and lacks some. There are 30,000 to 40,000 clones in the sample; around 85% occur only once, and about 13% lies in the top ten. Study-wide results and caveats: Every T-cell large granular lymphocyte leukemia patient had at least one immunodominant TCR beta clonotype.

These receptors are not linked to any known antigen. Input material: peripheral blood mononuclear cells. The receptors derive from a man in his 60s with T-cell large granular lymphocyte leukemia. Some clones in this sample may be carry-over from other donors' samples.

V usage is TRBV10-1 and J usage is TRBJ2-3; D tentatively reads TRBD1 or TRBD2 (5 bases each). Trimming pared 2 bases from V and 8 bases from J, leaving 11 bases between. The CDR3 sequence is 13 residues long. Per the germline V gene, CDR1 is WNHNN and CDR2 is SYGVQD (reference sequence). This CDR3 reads CASSELRGGTQYF. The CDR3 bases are TGCGCCAGCAGTGAGCTGAGGGGCGGTACGCAGTATTTT.

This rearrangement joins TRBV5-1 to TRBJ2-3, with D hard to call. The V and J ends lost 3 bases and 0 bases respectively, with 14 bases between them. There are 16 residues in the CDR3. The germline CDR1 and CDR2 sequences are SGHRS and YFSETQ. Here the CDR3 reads CASSSTGRPSTDTQYF. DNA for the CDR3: TGCGCCAGCAGCTCCACGGGCAGACCTAGCACAGATACGCAGTATTTT.

CDR3 nucleotides: TGTGCCAGCAGTCTTAGCGGCCAGGAGACCTATGGCTACACCTTC. This sequence encodes CASSLSGQETYGYTF. J is TRBJ1-2 and V is TRBV6-1; D is undetermined. There are 15 residues in the CDR3. Germline CDR1 and CDR2: MNHNS and SASEGT. The V gene lost 5 bases and the J gene lost 4 bases, with 17 bases spanning the gap.

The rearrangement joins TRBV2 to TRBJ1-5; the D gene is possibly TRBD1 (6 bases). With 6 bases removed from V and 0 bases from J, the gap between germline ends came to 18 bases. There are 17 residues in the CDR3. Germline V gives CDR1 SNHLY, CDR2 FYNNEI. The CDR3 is CASRAPGTSDSNQPQHF. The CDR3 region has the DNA TGTGCCAGCAGAGCTCCCGGGACATCTGATAGCAATCAGCCCCAGCATTTT.

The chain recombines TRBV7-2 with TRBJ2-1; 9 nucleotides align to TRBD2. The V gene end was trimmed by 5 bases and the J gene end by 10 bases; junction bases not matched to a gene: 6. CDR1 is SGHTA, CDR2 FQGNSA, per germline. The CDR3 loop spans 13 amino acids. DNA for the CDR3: TGTGCCAGCAGCAGCGGGAGGCCCCGGGAGCAGTTCTTC. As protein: CASSSGRPREQFF. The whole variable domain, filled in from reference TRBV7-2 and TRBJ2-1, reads GAGVSQSPSNKVTEKGKDVELRCDPISGHTALYWYRQSLGQGLEFLIYFQGNSAPDKSGLPSDRFSAERTGGSVSTLTIQRTQQEDSAVYLCASSSGRPREQFFGPGTRLTVL.

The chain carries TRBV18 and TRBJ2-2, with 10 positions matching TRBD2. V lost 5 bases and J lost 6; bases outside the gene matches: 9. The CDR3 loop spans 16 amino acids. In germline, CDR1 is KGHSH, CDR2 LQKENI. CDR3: CASSTRLAGVAGELFF. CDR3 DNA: TGTGCCAGCTCAACTCGACTAGCGGGTGTCGCCGGGGAGCTGTTTTTT. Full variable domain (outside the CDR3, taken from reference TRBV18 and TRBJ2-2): NAGVMQNPRHLVRRRGQEARLRCSPMKGHSHVYWYRQLPEEGLKFMVYLQKENIIDESGMPKERFSAEFPKEGPSILRIQQVVRGDSAAYFCASSTRLAGVAGELFFGEGSRLTVL.

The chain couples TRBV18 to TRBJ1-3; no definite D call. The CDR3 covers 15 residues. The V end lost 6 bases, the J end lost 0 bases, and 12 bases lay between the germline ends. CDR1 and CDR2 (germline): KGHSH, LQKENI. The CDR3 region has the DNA TGTGCCAGCTCCCTCTTAAGTGACTCTGGAAACACCATATATTTT. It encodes CASSLLSDSGNTIYF.

In nucleotides, the CDR3 is TGTGCCAGTAGTTTCCGGGAGGGTCATTACGAGCAGTACTTC. Translated: CASSFREGHYEQYF. The chain has TRBV19 and TRBJ2-7, with TRBD2 matching 8 bases. CDR1 is LNHDA and CDR2 is SQIVND in the germline V gene (reference sequence). The CDR3 has 14 residues. J was trimmed by 4 bases and V by 5 bases; bases with no gene match: 7. The entire variable domain, with the rest obtained from reference TRBV19 and TRBJ2-7, is as follows: DGGITQSPKYLFRKEGQNVTLSCEQNLNHDAMYWYRQDPGQGLRLIYYSQIVNDFQKGDIAEGYSVSREKKESFPLTVTSAQKNPTAFYLCASSFREGHYEQYFGPGTRLTVT.

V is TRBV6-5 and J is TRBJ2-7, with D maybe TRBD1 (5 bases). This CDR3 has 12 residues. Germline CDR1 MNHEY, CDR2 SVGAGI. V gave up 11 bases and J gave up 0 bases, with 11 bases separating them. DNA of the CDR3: TGTGCCGCCCGCAGGGACTCCTACGAGCAGTACTTC. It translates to CAARRDSYEQYF.

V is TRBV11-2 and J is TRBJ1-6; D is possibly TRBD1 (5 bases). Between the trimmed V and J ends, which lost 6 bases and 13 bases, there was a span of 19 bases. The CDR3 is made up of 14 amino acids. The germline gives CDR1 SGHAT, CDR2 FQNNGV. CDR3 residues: CASSLQDNRMPLHF. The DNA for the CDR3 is TGTGCCAGCAGTCTCCAGGACAATAGAATGCCCCTCCACTTT.

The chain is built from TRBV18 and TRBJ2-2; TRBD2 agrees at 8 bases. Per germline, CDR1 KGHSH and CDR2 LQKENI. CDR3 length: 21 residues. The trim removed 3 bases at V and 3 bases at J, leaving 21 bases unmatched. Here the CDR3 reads CASSPSDPTALAGLDTGELFF. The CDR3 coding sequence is TGTGCCAGCTCACCCTCTGATCCTACAGCATTAGCGGGATTGGACACCGGGGAGCTGTTTTTT.

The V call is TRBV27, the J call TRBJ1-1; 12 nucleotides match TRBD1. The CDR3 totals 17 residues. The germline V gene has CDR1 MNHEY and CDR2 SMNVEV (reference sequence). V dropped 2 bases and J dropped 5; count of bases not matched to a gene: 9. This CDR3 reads CASSLRGQGAPRTEAFF. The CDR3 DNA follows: TGTGCCAGCAGTTTACGGGGACAGGGGGCCCCGCGGACTGAAGCTTTCTTT.

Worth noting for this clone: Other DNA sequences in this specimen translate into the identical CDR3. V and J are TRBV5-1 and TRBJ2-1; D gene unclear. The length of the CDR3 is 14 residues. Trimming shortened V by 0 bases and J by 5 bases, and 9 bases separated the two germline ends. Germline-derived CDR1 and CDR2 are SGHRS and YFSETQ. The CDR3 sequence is CASSLDVENNEQFF. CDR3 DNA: TGCGCCAGCAGCTTGGACGTAGAAAACAATGAGCAGTTCTTC.

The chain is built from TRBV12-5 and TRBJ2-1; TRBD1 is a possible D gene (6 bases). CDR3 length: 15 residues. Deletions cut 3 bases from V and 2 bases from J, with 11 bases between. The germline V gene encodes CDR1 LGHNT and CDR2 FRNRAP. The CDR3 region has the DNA TGTGCTAGTGGTTTTCTACAGGGACCCTACAATGAGCAGTTCTTC. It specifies CASGFLQGPYNEQFF. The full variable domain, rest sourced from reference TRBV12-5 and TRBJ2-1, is DARVTQTPRHKVTEMGQEVTMRCQPILGHNTVFWYRQTMMQGLELLAYFRNRAPLDDSGMPKDRFSAEMPDATLATLKIQPSEPRDSAVYFCASGFLQGPYNEQFFGPGTRLTVL.